This is a list of T cell receptor beta chains from one sample in a study of cytomegalovirus exposure and HLA in healthy donors. Clones were sequenced by immunoSEQ multiplex PCR, and TCRdb holds only the in-frame ones, with some missing. Recorded for this sample: 200,000 or so clones. Material for sequencing was PBMCs. The receptors shown here come from a boy between 10 and 17 years old in good health and CMV-seronegative. The CDR3 runs from the conserved cysteine through the conserved F or W. A D gene is named only where the DNA matches it firmly.

J: TRBJ2-3
V: TRBV7-2
D: TRBD1
DNA: TGTGCCAGCAGGGCCGGGACAGGGGGGACAGATACGCAGTATTTT
CDR3: CASRAGTGGTDTQYF

J: TRBJ2-7
V: TRBV28
D: TRBD2
DNA: TGTGCCAGCAGTAGCGGGGGGCCTTCCTACGAGCAGTACTTC
CDR3: CASSSGGPSYEQYF

J: TRBJ1-6
V: TRBV5-1
D: .
DNA: TGCGCCAGCAGCTCGGCGGCAGGGCGAAATTCACCCCTCCACTTT
CDR3: CASSSAAGRNSPLHF

J: TRBJ2-1
V: TRBV5-6
D: .
DNA: TGTGCCAGCAGCTTTTACGTTCTTGAGGGCGGCCCATACAATGAGCAGTTCTTC
CDR3: CASSFYVLEGGPYNEQFF

J: TRBJ1-1
V: TRBV6-6
D: .
DNA: TGTGCCAGCAGTCAACAGGGTCGGAGCACTGAAGCTTTCTTT
CDR3: CASSQQGRSTEAFF

J: TRBJ2-7
V: TRBV25-1
D: .
DNA: TGTGCCAGCAGTGAAGTACAGGACCACGAGCAGTACTTC
CDR3: CASSEVQDHEQYF

J: TRBJ2-7
V: TRBV28
D: .
DNA: TGTGCCAGCAGTTTCCCGGGACACAACTACGAGCAGTACTTC
CDR3: CASSFPGHNYEQYF

J: TRBJ1-1
V: TRBV6-1
D: .
DNA: TGTGCCAGCAGTGAAACAGGGTCGACTGAAGCTTTCTTT
CDR3: CASSETGSTEAFF

J: TRBJ2-2
V: TRBV2
D: .
DNA: TGTGCCGGCAGGGGCCTGGGAGCCGGGGAGCTGTTTTTT
CDR3: CAGRGLGAGELFF

J: TRBJ2-2
V: TRBV19
D: .
DNA: TGTGCCAGTAGTATTTCAGGGGAGGGGACCGGGGAGCTGTTTTTT
CDR3: CASSISGEGTGELFF

J: TRBJ2-1
V: TRBV7-9
D: TRBD2
DNA: TGTGCCAGCAGCCCTTCCGGGACTACGTACAATGAGCAGTTCTTC
CDR3: CASSPSGTTYNEQFF

J: TRBJ2-2
V: TRBV6-6
D: .
DNA: TGTGCCAGCGCCCCTACCACAGGGTCCGGGGAGCTGTTTTTT
CDR3: CASAPTTGSGELFF

J: TRBJ1-2
V: TRBV5-1
D: .
DNA: TGCGCCAGCAGCTTAGACGACAGTTATGGCTACACCTTC
CDR3: CASSLDDSYGYTF

J: TRBJ1-2
V: TRBV4-2
D: .
DNA: TGTGCCAGCAGCCAAGTATCTTCGGGGGGAAGCTATGGCTACACCTTC
CDR3: CASSQVSSGGSYGYTF

J: TRBJ1-2
V: TRBV18
D: TRBD1
DNA: TGTGCCAGCTCCCCTACAACCGGACAGGCTCCTAACTATGGCTACACCTTC
CDR3: CASSPTTGQAPNYGYTF

J: TRBJ2-1
V: TRBV10-2
D: TRBD2
DNA: TGCGCCAGCAGTGACCCCACACTAGCGGGGATCTACAATGAGCAGTTCTTC
CDR3: CASSDPTLAGIYNEQFF

J: TRBJ1-5
V: TRBV27
D: TRBD1
DNA: TGTGCCAGCAGTAAAGACAGGGGTTCCTATAGCAATCAGCCCCAGCATTTT
CDR3: CASSKDRGSYSNQPQHF

J: TRBJ1-3
V: TRBV9
D: .
DNA: TGTGCCAGCAGCGCCCTTAGCTCTGGAAACACCATATATTTT
CDR3: CASSALSSGNTIYF

J: TRBJ2-7
V: TRBV7-3
D: TRBD1
DNA: TGTGCCAGCAGCTTAACCGGACAGGGAATGGTTGAGCAGTACTTC
CDR3: CASSLTGQGMVEQYF

J: TRBJ1-3
V: TRBV19
D: TRBD1
DNA: TGTGCCAGTAGTATTTGGGGCGCGGACAGGGGGTCCTCATCTGGAAACACCATATATTTT
CDR3: CASSIWGADRGSSSGNTIYF

J: TRBJ2-5
V: TRBV5-4
D: .
DNA: TGTGCCAGCAGCCCTATCAATAACCAAGAGACCCAGTACTTC
CDR3: CASSPINNQETQYF

J: TRBJ2-3
V: TRBV6-6
D: .
DNA: TGTGCCAGCAGTTACTCGGGGGCGGAACAATATACGCAGTATTTT
CDR3: CASSYSGAEQYTQYF

J: TRBJ1-4
V: TRBV6-5
D: .
DNA: TGTGCCAGCCGTCAGATTGCAACTAATGAAAAACTGTTTTTT
CDR3: CASRQIATNEKLFF